These 27 T cell receptor beta chains were all obtained from the same sample, sequenced in a study of T cells after posttransplantation cyclophosphamide. Clones were read by immunoSEQ multiplex PCR, and TCRdb kept only the in-frame ones, dropping some. The sample carries under 75,000 clones, 80% to 95% recorded once. The sample was PBMCs. These receptor sequences come from a woman in her twenties or thirties in good health and a related stem cell transplant donor.

V is TRBV4-2 and J is TRBJ2-2; D ambiguous. CDR3 length: 15 amino acids. Germline CDR1 is LGHNA and CDR2 is YNFKEQ. V was shortened by 0 bases and J by 4 bases, with 9 bases between the two germline ends. In DNA, the CDR3 is TGTGCCAGCAGCCAAGATCCACTGCCCACCGGGGAGCTGTTTTTT. Its protein product is CASSQDPLPTGELFF.

This chain links TRBV4-3 with TRBJ2-7; TRBD1 might be the D (6 bases). The CDR3 has 16 amino acids. Trimming cost V 2 bases and J 0 bases, with 14 bases left between them. From germline, CDR1 is LGHNA and CDR2 YSLEER. Written as DNA, the CDR3 is TGCGCCAGCAGCCAACTATACAGGGAGAGCTCCTACGAGCAGTACTTC. It translates to CASSQLYRESSYEQYF.

CDR3 DNA: TGTGCCAGCAGCAAAATTCAGGGGGGGGGAGAGACCCAGTACTTC. This sequence encodes CASSKIQGGGETQYF. This chain links TRBV5-5 with TRBJ2-5; D possibly matches TRBD1 or TRBD2 (7 bases each). V was shortened by 4 bases and J by 4 bases, with 17 bases between the two germline ends. Germline CDR1 and CDR2: SGHKS and YYEKEE (reference sequence). This CDR3 has 15 amino acids.

The V call is TRBV7-6, the J call TRBJ2-7; possibly TRBD1 for D (6 bases). CDR3 size: 15 residues. CDR1 is SGHVS, CDR2 FNYEAQ, per germline. V gave up 5 bases and J gave up 4 bases, with 18 bases separating them. The CDR3 loop reads CASSLRGGSVYEQYF. CDR3 nucleotides: TGTGCCAGCAGCCTGAGAGGGGGTTCGGTTTACGAGCAGTACTTC.

V gene TRBV5-1 combines with J gene TRBJ2-7, with D perhaps given as TRBD1 or TRBD2 (6 bases each). The V and J ends lost 4 bases and 2 bases respectively, with 19 bases between them. The CDR3 covers 16 residues. Germline V gene sequence: CDR1 SGHRS, CDR2 YFSETQ. The DNA for the CDR3 is TGCGCCAGCAGCCCTGCCCCGGGGGCGATAACCTACGAGCAGTACTTC. Amino acids: CASSPAPGAITYEQYF. The variable domain in full, completed from reference TRBV5-1 and TRBJ2-7, reads KAGVTQTPRYLIKTRGQQVTLSCSPISGHRSVSWYQQTPGQGLQFLFEYFSETQRNKGNFPGRFSGRQFSNSRSEMNVSTLELGDSALYLCASSPAPGAITYEQYFGPGTRLTVT.

The chain has TRBV7-9 and TRBJ2-2; 7 bases match TRBD2. The germline V gene encodes CDR1 SEHNR and CDR2 FQNEAQ (reference sequence). V trimming: 5 bases; J trimming: 0 bases; junction bases outside the gene matches: 3. The CDR3 length is 15 residues. CDR3: CASSARGANTGELFF. The CDR3 region has the DNA TGTGCCAGCAGCGCACGGGGGGCGAACACCGGGGAGCTGTTTTTT.

This chain connects TRBV28 to TRBJ2-1; 8 bases agree with TRBD2. The CDR3 contains 18 residues. Trimming took 2 bases from V and 0 from J; bases not matched to a gene: 9. Germline V gene lookup returns CDR1 MDHEN and CDR2 SYDVKM. The CDR3 sequence: CASSLLVGGGTSYNEQFF. Here the CDR3 DNA reads TGTGCCAGCAGTTTACTGGTCGGGGGGGGGACCTCCTACAATGAGCAGTTCTTC.

The V call is TRBV4-2, the J call TRBJ1-2, with D uncertain. The CDR3 extends over 15 amino acids. V lost 0 bases to trimming and J lost 2 bases, with 10 bases between them. Germline lookup yields CDR1 LGHNA and CDR2 YNFKEQ. In DNA form, the CDR3 reads TGTGCCAGCAGCCAAGAGGGCGGGGTCAACTATGGCTACACCTTC. It encodes CASSQEGGVNYGYTF.

This clone was seen only once. The rearrangement uses TRBV5-1 and TRBJ2-3; 12 bases match TRBD1. V shed 4 bases and J 4 bases; nucleotides not matched to a gene: 7. CDR3 length: 16 amino acids. CDR1 is SGHRS and CDR2 is YFSETQ in the germline V gene. The CDR3 loop is CASSMGQGARADTQYF. The CDR3 coding sequence is TGCGCCAGCAGCATGGGACAGGGGGCCCGCGCAGATACGCAGTATTTT.

The CDR3 protein is CASSSDREYLVAFF. The CDR3 bases are TGTGCCAGCAGTTCGGACAGGGAGTATTTGGTCGCTTTCTTT. J is TRBJ1-1 and V is TRBV6-5; 8 bases agree with TRBD1. CDR1 is MNHEY and CDR2 is SVGAGI in the germline V gene. V gave up 4 bases and J gave up 11 bases; unmatched junction bases: 12. This CDR3 comprises 14 residues.

The rearrangement links TRBV29-1 to TRBJ2-7; TRBD1 matches 8 bases. CDR3 length equals 14 residues. J lost 1 base, V lost 5 bases, and 7 bases had no gene match. Germline V gene data show CDR1 as SQVTM and CDR2 as ANQGSEA. CDR3 sequence: CSVLVQGASYEQYF. In DNA, the CDR3 is TGCAGCGTTTTGGTCCAGGGGGCTTCCTACGAGCAGTACTTC.

The V gene is TRBV19, the J gene TRBJ2-1; TRBD2 agrees at 10 bases. J was trimmed by 8 bases and V by 6 bases; bases with no gene match: 13. Germline CDR1 reads LNHDA; CDR2 reads SQIVND (reference sequence). The length of the CDR3 is 16 residues. CDR3 sequence reads: CASSRGLAARGHEQFF. The CDR3 coding sequence is TGTGCCAGTAGCCGAGGACTAGCGGCCCGGGGCCATGAGCAGTTCTTC.

The chain couples TRBV27 to TRBJ2-7, with D unclear. With 0 bases removed from V and 4 bases from J, the gap between germline ends came to 10 bases. Germline assignment: CDR1 MNHEY and CDR2 SMNVEV (reference sequence). The CDR3 sequence is 14 residues long. DNA of the CDR3: TGTGCCAGCAGTTTATCGTCAGCAAGATACGAGCAGTACTTC. Its translation: CASSLSSARYEQYF.

The chain joins TRBV7-3 to TRBJ2-5, with 7 bases that match TRBD1. The J segment lost 3 bases and the V segment lost 5 bases, leaving 9 bases of the junction unmatched. This CDR3 contains 15 residues. Germline loops: CDR1 SGHTA, CDR2 FQGTGA. Written as DNA, the CDR3 is TGTGCCAGCAGCCCCCGCGGGCAGGGGGAAGAGACCCAGTACTTC. The encoded protein is CASSPRGQGEETQYF.

The chain is built from TRBV19 and TRBJ1-6; the D gene is possibly TRBD1 (6 bases). With 7 bases removed from V and 0 bases from J, the gap between germline ends came to 19 bases. CDR1 LNHDA and CDR2 SQIVND come from the germline V gene (reference sequence). The CDR3 runs 18 residues. The CDR3 coding sequence is TGTGCCAGTAAGGACTTCAGGGGCGCCAGCTCCTATAATTCACCCCTCCACTTT. Its translation is CASKDFRGASSYNSPLHF.

Remarks on this clone: Other nucleotide sequences from this sample produce the same CDR3. The genes are TRBV18 and TRBJ1-2; D call uncertain. Germline-derived CDR1 and CDR2 are KGHSH and LQKENI. Between the trimmed V and J ends, which lost 5 bases and 0 bases, there was a span of 4 bases. The CDR3 is 12 residues long. CDR3 region: CASSSSNYGYTF. The CDR3 bases are TGTGCCAGCTCATCTTCTAACTATGGCTACACCTTC.

The chain carries TRBV6-1 and TRBJ1-5; no definite D call. The CDR3 has 11 amino acids. V lost 3 bases and J 5 bases, leaving 2 bases between the germline ends. CDR1 is MNHNS and CDR2 is SASEGT in the germline V gene. The CDR3 spells CASSDYQPQHF. Written as DNA, the CDR3 is TGTGCCAGCAGTGATTATCAGCCCCAGCATTTT.

The chain employs TRBV5-8 and TRBJ2-1; D is unclear. CDR1 and CDR2 from the germline V gene are SGHTS and YDEGEE. The CDR3 runs 16 residues. With 0 bases removed from V and 4 bases from J, the gap between germline ends came to 14 bases. This CDR3 reads CASSLEFGTGYNEQFF. The CDR3 nucleotides read TGTGCCAGCAGCTTGGAGTTTGGTACCGGTTACAATGAGCAGTTCTTC.

The rearrangement links TRBV13 to TRBJ2-6; 7 bases line up with TRBD2. Germline V gene data show CDR1 as PRHDT and CDR2 as FYEKMQ (reference sequence). The CDR3 length is 16 residues. Unmatched junction bases numbered 2, after V lost 3 bases and J lost 0 bases. CDR3 nucleotides: TGTGCCAGCAGCTTGCGGGGGTCCTCTGGGGCCAACGTCCTGACTTTC. Protein sequence: CASSLRGSSGANVLTF.

The chain employs TRBV5-4 and TRBJ1-1; no firm D call. In germline, CDR1 is SGHNT, CDR2 YYREEE (reference sequence). Trimming removed 2 bases at V and 6 bases at J, with 17 bases between. CDR3 length equals 15 residues. CDR3 nucleotides: TGTGCCAGCAGCTTATCACGGCGGGGTGTGGCTGAAGCTTTCTTT. It specifies CASSLSRRGVAEAFF.

The chain joins TRBV6-5 to TRBJ2-5; D is uncertain. The germline V and J ends were trimmed by 4 bases and 2 bases, with 5 bases remaining between them. This CDR3 is 12 amino acids long. Per the germline V gene, CDR1 is MNHEY and CDR2 is SVGAGI. The CDR3 sequence: CASSSSQETQYF. The CDR3 DNA is TGTGCCAGCAGTTCGTCACAAGAGACCCAGTACTTC.

The rearrangement links TRBV7-2 to TRBJ1-2; a possible D gene is TRBD1 (6 bases). This CDR3 spans 15 amino acids. Germline CDR1 is SGHTA and CDR2 is FQGNSA. The V end lost 5 bases, the J end lost 3 bases, and 16 bases lay between the germline ends. The CDR3 here is CASSVYRAGYYGYTF. For the CDR3, the DNA is TGTGCCAGCAGCGTGTACAGGGCAGGATACTATGGCTACACCTTC.

The chain combines TRBV11-2 with TRBJ1-2; a possible D gene is TRBD1 (5 bases). Looked up from germline, CDR1 is SGHAT and CDR2 is FQNNGV. The CDR3 length is 13 residues. The V end lost 5 bases, the J end lost 4 bases, and 11 bases lay between the germline ends. The CDR3 nucleotides are TGTGCCAGCAGCAGGACAATGACCTATGGCTACACCTTC. Translating it yields CASSRTMTYGYTF.

V gene TRBV27 combines with J gene TRBJ2-2; TRBD1 matches at 10 bases. The CDR3 extends over 14 amino acids. With 5 bases clipped from V and 7 bases from J, the junction kept 4 bases outside the gene matches. CDR1 and CDR2 (germline): MNHEY, SMNVEV (reference sequence). The CDR3, as DNA: TGTGCCAGCAGTACGACAGGGGGCTACGGGGAGCTGTTTTTT. Amino acids: CASSTTGGYGELFF.

The chain uses TRBV5-4 and TRBJ2-7; 7 bases line up with TRBD1. Germline assignment: CDR1 SGHNT and CDR2 YYREEE (reference sequence). With V trimmed by 4 bases and J by 3 bases, 1 base remained unmatched. This CDR3 has 12 residues. The DNA for the CDR3 is TGTGCCAGCAGCGGGACAGTCTACGAGCAGTACTTC. This encodes CASSGTVYEQYF.

The rearrangement uses TRBV18 and TRBJ1-5; possible D gene TRBD1, 5 bases. The CDR3 spans 13 residues. V was trimmed by 8 bases and J by 9 bases, leaving 17 bases between them. Germline CDR1 reads KGHSH; CDR2 reads LQKENI. The CDR3 sequence: CASARGSTWPQHF. DNA for the CDR3: TGTGCCAGCGCACGGGGGTCTACGTGGCCCCAGCATTTT.

This sequence joins TRBV6-6 and TRBJ1-3; D unresolved. V was clipped by 10 bases and J by 4 bases, with 11 bases between them. Germline V gene data show CDR1 as MNHNY and CDR2 as SVGAGI (reference sequence). The CDR3 spans 12 residues. The CDR3 DNA follows: TGTGCCACATCGGCGGTAGGAAACACCATATATTTT. Amino acids: CATSAVGNTIYF.